A selection of T cell receptor beta chains follows, all from one sample in a study of blood T cell repertoires in COVID-19. The repertoire was sequenced with immunoSEQ multiplex PCR; TCRdb's copy has only in-frame clones and lacks some. Among about 240,000 clones listed, roughly four fifths were seen once. The sample taken for sequencing was peripheral blood. The source is a woman in her fifties or sixties with active or convalescent COVID-19. Both conserved end residues are part of each CDR3. D genes are given only for firm matches. For some rows the clone size is stated as once, few or many, or as a class when expanded; others skip it.

V	J	size	D	DNA	CDR3
TRBV10-3	TRBJ1-1	-	TRBD1	TGTGCCATCAGTGAACAGGGGGGGTTCACTGAAGCTTTCTTT	CAISEQGGFTEAFF
TRBV27	TRBJ1-2	-	TRBD1	TGTGCCAGCAGTTCCACCGGGACAGGGAGCGTCTATGGCTACACCTTC	CASSSTGTGSVYGYTF
TRBV25-1	TRBJ2-6	-	-	TGTGCCAGCTCGCTCGGGAGCTCTGGGGCCAACGTCCTGACTTTC	CASSLGSSGANVLTF
TRBV6-4	TRBJ2-3	-	-	TGTGCCAGCAGTGTCCTAGATGGAAATACGCAGTATTTT	CASSVLDGNTQYF
TRBV19	TRBJ1-2	-	-	TGTGCCAGTAGTATCCAGGATAGGTATGGCTACACCTTC	CASSIQDRYGYTF
TRBV7-9	TRBJ1-6	many	-	TGTGCCAGCAGCTTAGAGTCGGGGAATTCACCCCTCCACTTT	CASSLESGNSPLHF
TRBV18	TRBJ2-7	-	-	TGTGCCAGCTCACCAATCTCGGGGGGCCCCTACGAGCAGTACTTC	CASSPISGGPYEQYF
TRBV5-6	TRBJ2-7	few	TRBD2	TGTGCCAGCAGCTTGGGCGGACTAGCGACCTACGAGCAGTACTTC	CASSLGGLATYEQYF
TRBV11-2	TRBJ1-6	-	-	TGTGCCAGCAGTCAACGACGGGACTATAATTCACCCCTCCACTTT	CASSQRRDYNSPLHF
TRBV7-8	TRBJ1-2	-	TRBD1	TGTGCCAGCAGCCTGGACAGGGGATGGCCTATCTTC	CASSLDRGWPIF
TRBV4-3	TRBJ2-7	-	TRBD1	TGCGCCAGCAGCCAAGATAGGGGACAGGGGGCAGTCGAGCAGTACTTC	CASSQDRGQGAVEQYF
TRBV7-2	TRBJ2-7	-	TRBD1	TGTGCCAGCAGCTTGGGAGGGACAGGGATTTCCTACGAGCAGTACTTC	CASSLGGTGISYEQYF
TRBV7-9	TRBJ2-1	once	-	TGTGCCAGCAGCTTAGCCAGACACCCGTATGAGCAGTTCTTC	CASSLARHPYEQFF
TRBV5-1	TRBJ2-7	-	TRBD1	TGCGCCAGCAGCACGGGACAGGAGACCTACGAGCAGTACTTC	CASSTGQETYEQYF